This T cell receptor (beta chain) appears in the sequencing data of a study of blood T cell repertoires in COVID-19. As for the study in general: Samples taken during acute and convalescent COVID-19 were collected in the United States, Italy and Spain. From T cells, B-cell-depleted T cells, or PBMCs came the material, which was cDNA or gDNA.

CDR3 size: 13 residues. The germline V and J ends were trimmed by 2 bases and 5 bases, with 10 bases remaining between them. Germline-derived CDR1 and CDR2 are SGHRS and YFSETQ. Per the original methods: Amplification with reference gene primers provided the estimates of nucleated cell counts. Repertoires were generated with immunoSEQ multiplex PCR, while TCRdb's copy carries only in-frame clones and drops some. The V and J calls and clone size are taken from that table; D and trimming were inferred from the DNA. The profile shows over 200,000 clones, about 86% of them singletons. The receptor was isolated from a man aged 80 or over with acute or convalescent COVID-19. Sequencing used peripheral blood. This chain links TRBV5-1 with TRBJ1-1, with D possibly being TRBD1 (6 bases). Written as DNA, the CDR3 is TGCGCCAGCAGCTTTGAGGGACAAACTGAAGCTTTCTTT. It translates to CASSFEGQTEAFF.